The T cell receptor beta chain described here comes from a study of T cell changes during pregnancy in multiple sclerosis. Sequenced by immunoSEQ multiplex PCR; TCRdb stores in-frame clones only, minus some. The sample gives over 30,000 clones, about 91% of which show up once; around 0.73% is in the top ten. This specimen consisted of CD4+ T cells from peripheral blood mononuclear cells, obtained in the third trimester of pregnancy. This sequence was found in a female donor with multiple sclerosis, enrolled in a pregnancy study.

CDR3: CASSLKELWGLSGELFF. The CDR3 DNA follows: TGTGCCAGCAGCCTAAAGGAGCTGTGGGGGCTGTCCGGGGAGCTGTTTTTT. The chain joins TRBV13 to TRBJ2-2; a weak D match, TRBD1 (6 bases). The CDR3 loop spans 17 amino acids. V shed 5 bases and J shed 6 bases, with 22 bases lying between them. CDR1 is PRHDT and CDR2 is FYEKMQ in the germline V gene (reference sequence).